This T cell receptor beta chain was profiled in a study of T cells in Graves' hyperthyroidism and ophthalmopathy. This clonotype has more than one count but fewer than ten. Germline values: CDR1 KGHSH, CDR2 LQKENI. There are 16 residues in the CDR3. The V gene end was trimmed by 3 bases and the J gene end by 10 bases; junction bases not matched to a gene: 12. TCR beta CDR3 regions were amplified from RNA. Carried out on the TCR CDR3, a first-round RT-PCR used the HTBI primer set. In TCRdb, the multiplex PCR reads were re-called with MiXCR into one record per CDR3 protein. This sample has some 350,000 distinct CDR3 sequences, with 15% to 19% found just once.

The TCR originated in a woman aged 18-35 years with Graves' hyperthyroidism that later progressed to Graves' ophthalmopathy. This sequence joins TRBV18 and TRBJ1-1; TRBD1 agrees at 12 bases. The material sequenced was blood. CDR3 in DNA: TGTGCCAGCTCACCTATACCGCCTGGGACAGGGGGCCTAGCTTTCTTT. This gives the protein CASSPIPPGTGGLAFF.